This T cell receptor beta chain was captured in a study of blood T cell repertoires in COVID-19. TCRdb's table, derived via immunoSEQ multiplex PCR, lists solely in-frame clones and lacks some. The sample consists of some 300,000 clones, more than 75% of them appearing once. This CDR3 comprises 15 residues. Germline lookup yields CDR1 KGHSH and CDR2 LQKENI. The junction had 6 bases not matched to a gene; V was cut back by 4 bases and J by 5 bases. The chain couples TRBV18 to TRBJ2-3, with 10 bases fitting TRBD1. Sequencing input: PBMCs or T cells enriched from blood (not recorded which). This sequence was found in a woman in her fifties or sixties in a cohort exposed to, infected with or recovered from COVID-19 (not recorded which). The CDR3, as DNA: TGTGCCAGCTCACAATTTAGGACAGGGGGAGATACGCAGTATTTT. This encodes CASSQFRTGGDTQYF.